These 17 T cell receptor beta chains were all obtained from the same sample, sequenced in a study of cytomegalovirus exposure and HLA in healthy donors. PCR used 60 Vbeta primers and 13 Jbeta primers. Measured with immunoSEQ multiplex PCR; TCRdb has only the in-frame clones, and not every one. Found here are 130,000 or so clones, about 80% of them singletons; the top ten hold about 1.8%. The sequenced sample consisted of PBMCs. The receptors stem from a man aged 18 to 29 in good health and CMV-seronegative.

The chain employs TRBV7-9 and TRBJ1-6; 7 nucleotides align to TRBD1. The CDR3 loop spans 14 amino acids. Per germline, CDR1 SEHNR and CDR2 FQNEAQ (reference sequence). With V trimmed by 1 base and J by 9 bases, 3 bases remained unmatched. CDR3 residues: CASSLDRGPSPLHF. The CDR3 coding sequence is TGTGCCAGCAGCTTAGACAGGGGACCTTCACCCCTCCACTTT. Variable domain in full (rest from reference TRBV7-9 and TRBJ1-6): DTGVSQNPRHKITKRGQNVTFRCDPISEHNRLYWYRQTLGQGPEFLTYFQNEAQLEKSRLLSDRFSAERPKGSFSTLEIQRTEQGDSAMYLCASSLDRGPSPLHFGNGTRLTVT.

The CDR3 DNA reads as TGTGCCAGCAGTGATGGACAGGCAGGTGGAAACATTCAGTACTTC. It translates to CASSDGQAGGNIQYF. The rearrangement links TRBV25-1 to TRBJ2-4, with 7 bases identical to TRBD1. Trimming took 3 bases from V and 6 from J; bases not matched to a gene: 8. Germline V gene sequence: CDR1 MGHDK, CDR2 SYGVNS. The CDR3 is made up of 15 amino acids.

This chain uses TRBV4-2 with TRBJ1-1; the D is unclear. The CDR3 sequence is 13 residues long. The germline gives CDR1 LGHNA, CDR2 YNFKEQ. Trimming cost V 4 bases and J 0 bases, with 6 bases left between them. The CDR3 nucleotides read TGTGCCAGCAGCCGCCAGGTGAACACTGAAGCTTTCTTT. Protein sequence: CASSRQVNTEAFF.

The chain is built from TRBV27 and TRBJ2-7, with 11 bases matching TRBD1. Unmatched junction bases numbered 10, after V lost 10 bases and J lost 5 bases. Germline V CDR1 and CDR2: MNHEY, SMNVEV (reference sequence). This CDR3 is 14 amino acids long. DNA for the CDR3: TGTGCCACCAGGGGGGACAGGGGGTCCCACGAGCAGTACTTC. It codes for CATRGDRGSHEQYF.

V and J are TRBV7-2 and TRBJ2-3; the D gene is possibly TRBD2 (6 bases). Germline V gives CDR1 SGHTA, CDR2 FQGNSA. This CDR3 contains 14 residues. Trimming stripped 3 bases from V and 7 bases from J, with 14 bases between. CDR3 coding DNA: TGTGCCAGCAGCTTTAGCGGTACCCAAAATACGCAGTATTTT. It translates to CASSFSGTQNTQYF.

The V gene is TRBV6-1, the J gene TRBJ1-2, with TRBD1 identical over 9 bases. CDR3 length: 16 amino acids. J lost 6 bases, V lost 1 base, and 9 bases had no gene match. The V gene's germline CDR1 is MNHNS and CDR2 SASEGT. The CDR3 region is CASSEGLYRDRDGYTF. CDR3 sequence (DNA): TGTGCCAGCAGTGAAGGTTTGTACCGGGACAGGGATGGCTACACCTTC.

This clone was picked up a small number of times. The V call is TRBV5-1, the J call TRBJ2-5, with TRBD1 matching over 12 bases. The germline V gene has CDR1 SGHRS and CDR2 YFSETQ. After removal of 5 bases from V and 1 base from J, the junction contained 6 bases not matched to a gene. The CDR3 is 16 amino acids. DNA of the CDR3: TGCGCCAGCAGTACCGGGACAGGGGGCTTCCAAGAGACCCAGTACTTC. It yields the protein CASSTGTGGFQETQYF.

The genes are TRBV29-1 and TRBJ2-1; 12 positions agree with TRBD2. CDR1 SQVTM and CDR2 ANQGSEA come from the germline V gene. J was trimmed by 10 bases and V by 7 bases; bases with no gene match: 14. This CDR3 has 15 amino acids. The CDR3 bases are TGCAGCGCCGTAATCCTAGCGGGGGGGCAAGGGGAGCAGTTCTTC. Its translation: CSAVILAGGQGEQFF.

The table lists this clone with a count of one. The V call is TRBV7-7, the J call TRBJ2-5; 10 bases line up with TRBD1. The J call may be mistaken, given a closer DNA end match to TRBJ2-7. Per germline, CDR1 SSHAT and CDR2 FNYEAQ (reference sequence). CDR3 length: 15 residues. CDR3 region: CASSSGQGRSYEQYF. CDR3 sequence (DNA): TGTGCCAGCAGCTCGGGACAGGGGCGCTCCTACGAGCAGTACTTC.

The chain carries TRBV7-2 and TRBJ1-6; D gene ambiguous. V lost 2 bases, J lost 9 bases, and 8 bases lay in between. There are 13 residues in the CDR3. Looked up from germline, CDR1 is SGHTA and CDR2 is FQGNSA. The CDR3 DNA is TGTGCCAGCAGCTTAAGTTACGGTTCACCCCTCCACTTT. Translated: CASSLSYGSPLHF.

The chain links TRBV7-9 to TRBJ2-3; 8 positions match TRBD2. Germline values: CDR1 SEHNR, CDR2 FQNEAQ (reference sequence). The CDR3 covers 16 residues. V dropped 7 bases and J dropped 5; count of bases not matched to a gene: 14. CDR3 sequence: CASTQWVGGGLDTQYF. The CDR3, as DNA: TGTGCCAGCACCCAATGGGTCGGGGGGGGCCTAGATACGCAGTATTTT.

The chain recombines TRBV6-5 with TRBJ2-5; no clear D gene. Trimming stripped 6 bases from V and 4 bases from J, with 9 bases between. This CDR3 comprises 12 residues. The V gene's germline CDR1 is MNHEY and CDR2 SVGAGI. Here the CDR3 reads CASSNRLETQYF. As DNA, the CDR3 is TGTGCCAGCAGCAACCGGTTAGAGACCCAGTACTTC.

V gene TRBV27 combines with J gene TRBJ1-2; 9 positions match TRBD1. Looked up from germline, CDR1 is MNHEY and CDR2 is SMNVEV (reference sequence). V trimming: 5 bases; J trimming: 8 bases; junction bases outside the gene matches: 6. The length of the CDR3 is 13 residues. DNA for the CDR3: TGTGCCAGCAGTATCACAGGGGGCGGGGGCTACACCTTC. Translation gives CASSITGGGGYTF.

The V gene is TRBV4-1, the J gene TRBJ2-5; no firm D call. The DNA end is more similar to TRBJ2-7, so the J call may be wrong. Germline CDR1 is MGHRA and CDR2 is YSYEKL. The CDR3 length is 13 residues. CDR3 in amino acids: CASSPSENYEQYF. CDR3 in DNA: TGCGCCAGCAGCCCGTCGGAGAATTACGAGCAGTACTTC.

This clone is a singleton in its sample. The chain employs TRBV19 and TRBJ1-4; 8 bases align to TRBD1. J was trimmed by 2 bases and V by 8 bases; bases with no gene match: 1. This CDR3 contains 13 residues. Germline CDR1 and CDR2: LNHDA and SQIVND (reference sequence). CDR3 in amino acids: CASAGGTNEKLFF. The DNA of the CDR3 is TGTGCCAGTGCAGGGGGCACTAATGAAAAACTGTTTTTT.

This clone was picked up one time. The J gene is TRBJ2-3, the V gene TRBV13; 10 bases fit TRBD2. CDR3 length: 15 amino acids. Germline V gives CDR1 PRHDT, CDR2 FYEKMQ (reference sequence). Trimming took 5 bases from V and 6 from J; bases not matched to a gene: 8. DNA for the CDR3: TGTGCCAGCAGCCGCGAGCGGGGGGGGGTGGATACGCAGTATTTT. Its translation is CASSRERGGVDTQYF.

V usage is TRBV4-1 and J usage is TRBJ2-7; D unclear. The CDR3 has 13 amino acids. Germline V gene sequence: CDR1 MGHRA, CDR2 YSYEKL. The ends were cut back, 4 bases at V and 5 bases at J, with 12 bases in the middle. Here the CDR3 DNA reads TGCGCCAGCAGCCCGCCGAATGGGCACGAGCAGTACTTC. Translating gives CASSPPNGHEQYF.